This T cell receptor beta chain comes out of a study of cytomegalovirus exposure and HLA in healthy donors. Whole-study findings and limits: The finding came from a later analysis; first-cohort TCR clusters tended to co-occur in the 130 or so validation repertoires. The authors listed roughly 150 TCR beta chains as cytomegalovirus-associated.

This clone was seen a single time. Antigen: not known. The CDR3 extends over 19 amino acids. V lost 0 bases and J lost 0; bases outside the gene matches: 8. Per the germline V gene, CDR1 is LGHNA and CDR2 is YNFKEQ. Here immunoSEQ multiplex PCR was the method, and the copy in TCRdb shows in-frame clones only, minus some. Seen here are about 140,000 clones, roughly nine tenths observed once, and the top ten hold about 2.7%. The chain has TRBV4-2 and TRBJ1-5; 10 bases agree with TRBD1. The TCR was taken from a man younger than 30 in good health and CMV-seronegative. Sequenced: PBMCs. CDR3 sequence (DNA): TGTGCCAGCAGCCAAGATACGAGACAGGGGGCCTATAGCAATCAGCCCCAGCATTTT. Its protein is CASSQDTRQGAYSNQPQHF.